What follows describes a single T cell receptor beta chain. The sample is drawn from a study of blood T cell repertoires in COVID-19. Background on the study: Material from acute and convalescent COVID-19 was sourced from the United States, Italy and Spain. Sample material is recorded as cDNA or gDNA derived from T cells, B-cell-depleted T cells, or PBMCs.

The CDR3 is made up of 15 amino acids. V lost 6 bases and J 1 base, leaving 18 bases between the germline ends. CDR1 is SQVTM, CDR2 ANQGSEA, per germline. In the authors' workflow: Researchers report that nucleated cell counts were estimated from reference gene primer amplification. Assay: immunoSEQ multiplex PCR; the TCRdb copy retains only in-frame clones and omits some. The V and J calls and clone size are taken from that table; D and trimming were inferred from the DNA. In the table there are around 60,000 clones, around 90% of which are singletons. The V and J genes are TRBV29-1 and TRBJ1-1; maybe TRBD1 (5 bases). The sequenced material came from peripheral blood. The sequence was obtained from a human donor with active COVID-19. The donor label of this sample is uncertain. The CDR3 DNA reads as TGCAGCGTGGCCGTGCGCGGGGGGTCGAACACTGAAGCTTTCTTT. It codes for CSVAVRGGSNTEAFF.